These 6 T cell receptor beta chains originate from one sample sequenced in a study of blood T cell repertoires in COVID-19. The protocol was immunoSEQ multiplex PCR, while the TCRdb copy is restricted to in-frame clones and leaves out a portion. The data show around 200,000 clones, 87% seen once. Sequences were obtained from peripheral blood. Every receptor here comes from a woman aged 18-29 years who had recovered from COVID-19.

The chain couples TRBV12-3 or TRBV12-4 to TRBJ2-7; perhaps TRBD1 as D (7 bases). Trimming shortened V by 6 bases and J by 7 bases, and 16 bases separated the two germline ends. This CDR3 is built from 13 residues. The CDR3 nucleotides are TGTGCCAGCAGCCGGGCAGGGGGGAGGGAGCAGTACTTC. This encodes CASSRAGGREQYF.

The chain couples TRBV2 to TRBJ1-1; D might be TRBD1 (6 bases). The germline CDR1 and CDR2 sequences are SNHLY and FYNNEI. The CDR3 has 13 residues. V was cut by 9 bases and J by 2 bases, with 13 bases left in between. The CDR3 DNA reads TGTGCCAGTTCCACAGGGTCCAACACTGAAGCTTTCTTT. The encoded protein is CASSTGSNTEAFF.

In nucleotides, the CDR3 is TGTGCCAGCACCGAGGGGACACCCGCGGCGGGCTATGGCTACACCTTC. Its translation: CASTEGTPAAGYGYTF. V usage is TRBV6-6 and J usage is TRBJ1-2; possibly TRBD1 for D (6 bases). The CDR3 has 16 residues. The V gene's germline CDR1 is MNHNY and CDR2 SVGAGI (reference sequence). V was trimmed by 7 bases and J by 4 bases, leaving 22 bases between them.

The chain uses TRBV7-8 and TRBJ1-1; D possibly corresponds to TRBD1 (5 bases). CDR1 SGHVS and CDR2 FQNEAQ come from the germline V gene. This CDR3 region has 16 residues. Trimming pared 2 bases from V and 1 base from J, leaving 14 bases between. CDR3 bases: TGTGCCAGCAGCTTACTGCAGGGCCAAGGGAACACTGAAGCTTTCTTT. This translates into CASSLLQGQGNTEAFF.

A remark on this clone: One end of the junction is discordant with germline, which a read error may explain. In nucleotides, the CDR3 is TGTGCCAGCTTACAGGGTGAAACTTTCTTT. It encodes CASLQGETFF. The chain carries TRBV2 and TRBJ1-1; tentatively, D is TRBD1 (6 bases). CDR3 size: 10 residues. Germline CDR1 is SNHLY and CDR2 is FYNNEI.

The chain carries TRBV5-6 and TRBJ2-1; possibly TRBD1 for D (6 bases). The CDR3 is made up of 15 amino acids. Germline CDR1 is SGHDT and CDR2 is YYEEEE. V lost 1 base, J lost 9 bases, and 17 bases lay in between. CDR3 DNA: TGTGCCAGCAGCTTGTTATCCAGGGCAGGGGTTGAGCAGTTCTTC. Encoded protein: CASSLLSRAGVEQFF.